These 20 T cell receptor beta chains originate from one sample sequenced in a study of CD8 T cells in Susac syndrome. RNA, at roughly 0.45 to 1 ug, was reverse transcribed with random hexamers. TCRdb re-called the immunoSEQ multiplex PCR reads through MiXCR, storing one row per CDR3 protein. The data hold 150,000 to 200,000 distinct CDR3 sequences, with roughly nine tenths observed a single time. Sequencing used CD4+ T cells from PBMCs. These receptor sequences come from a human donor with Susac syndrome.

V is TRBV9 and J is TRBJ2-1; no definite D call. Germline CDR1 and CDR2: SGDLS and YYNGEE. V lost 2 bases to trimming and J lost 5 bases, with 23 bases between them. There are 18 residues in the CDR3. In DNA, the CDR3 is TGTGCCAGCAGCGTGTCCAGTCCCACATTTCGAAGGGACAATGAGCAGTTCTTC. Its protein is CASSVSSPTFRRDNEQFF. Complete variable domain (other parts from reference TRBV9 and TRBJ2-1): DSGVTQTPKHLITATGQRVTLRCSPRSGDLSVYWYQQSLDQGLQFLIQYYNGEERAKGNILERFSAQQFPDLHSELNLSSLELGDSALYFCASSVSSPTFRRDNEQFFGPGTRLTVL.

This sequence joins TRBV9 and TRBJ1-2; perhaps TRBD1 as D (6 bases). Deletions cut 3 bases from V and 6 bases from J, with 15 bases between. The CDR3 length is 14 residues. Germline values: CDR1 SGDLS, CDR2 YYNGEE. The CDR3 loop reads CASSEQGIRNGYTF. CDR3 bases: TGTGCCAGCAGCGAGCAGGGGATCAGGAATGGCTACACCTTC.

V is TRBV18 and J is TRBJ2-5, with D unclear. This CDR3 has 15 residues. Germline-derived CDR1 and CDR2 are KGHSH and LQKENI. Trimming shortened V by 1 base and J by 3 bases, and 12 bases separated the two germline ends. The CDR3 DNA reads as TGTGCCAGCTCACCACATAGAAGGCCGGAAGAGACCCAGTACTTC. The encoded protein is CASSPHRRPEETQYF. Full variable domain (rest looked up from reference TRBV18 and TRBJ2-5): NAGVMQNPRHLVRRRGQEARLRCSPMKGHSHVYWYRQLPEEGLKFMVYLQKENIIDESGMPKERFSAEFPKEGPSILRIQQVVRGDSAAYFCASSPHRRPEETQYFGPGTRLLVL.

The V gene is TRBV11-2, the J gene TRBJ1-1; D gene unclear. The CDR3 runs to 15 residues. Trimming cost V 2 bases and J 2 bases, with 12 bases left between them. Per germline, CDR1 SGHAT and CDR2 FQNNGV. CDR3 nucleotides: TGTGCCAGCAGCTTACGATACGATTTAAACACTGAAGCTTTCTTT. This encodes CASSLRYDLNTEAFF.

This sequence joins TRBV20-1 and TRBJ1-4; D might be TRBD1 (6 bases). This CDR3 spans 14 amino acids. Germline assignment: CDR1 DFQATT and CDR2 SNEGSKA (reference sequence). Trimming removed 2 bases from V and 8 bases from J, with 15 bases in between. As DNA, the CDR3 is TGCAGTGCTAGATCGGGGGCGAGAGAAGAAAAACTGTTTTTT. Translation: CSARSGAREEKLFF.

This clonotype was seen only once. CDR3 sequence reads: CASSIGLAGDPFF. Here the CDR3 DNA reads TGTGCCAGTAGTATAGGGCTAGCGGGAGATCCTTTCTTC. The chain combines TRBV19 with TRBJ2-1; 10 bases fit TRBD2. There are 13 residues in the CDR3. Trimming cost V 1 base and J 16 bases; bases outside gene matches: 7. Germline V gene sequence: CDR1 LNHDA, CDR2 SQIVND (reference sequence).

The gene calls are TRBV2 and TRBJ2-7; D remains ambiguous. V shed 11 bases and J shed 4 bases, with 15 bases lying between them. Per germline, CDR1 SNHLY and CDR2 FYNNEI. This CDR3 has 12 residues. The CDR3 sequence: CAARVRQYEQYF. In DNA form, the CDR3 reads TGTGCCGCAAGGGTCAGACAATACGAGCAGTACTTC.

The rearrangement uses TRBV29-1 and TRBJ2-7; 7 bases match TRBD1. This CDR3 contains 14 residues. CDR1 and CDR2 from the germline V gene are SQVTM and ANQGSEA. V shed 7 bases and J 2 bases; nucleotides not matched to a gene: 11. The CDR3 DNA reads TGCAGCGCCACTGCCGGGACAGCGGCCTACGAGCAGTACTTC. Its protein is CSATAGTAAYEQYF.

This chain links TRBV6-6 with TRBJ1-5, with 7 bases lining up with TRBD1. The junction had 10 bases not matched to a gene; V was cut back by 5 bases and J by 3 bases. Germline CDR1 MNHNY, CDR2 SVGAGI (reference sequence). The CDR3 loop spans 16 amino acids. The CDR3 protein is CASSPRSGTVNQPQHF. Here the CDR3 DNA reads TGTGCCAGCAGTCCCCGGTCCGGGACAGTCAATCAGCCCCAGCATTTT.

The CDR3 loop is CASSQGLAGGRQYF. The CDR3 nucleotides are TGTGCCAGCAGCCAGGGACTAGCGGGGGGCAGGCAGTATTTT. The V gene is TRBV3-1, the J gene TRBJ2-3; 15 nucleotides align to TRBD2. The CDR3 sequence is 14 residues long. CDR1 is LGHDT and CDR2 is YNNKEL in the germline V gene (reference sequence). V was pared by 3 bases and J by 11 bases, with 3 bases of the junction left unmatched.

The chain links TRBV12-3 or TRBV12-4 to TRBJ1-3, with 7 bases matching TRBD1. Trimming removed 2 bases from V and 0 bases from J; junction bases left unmatched: 4. The CDR3 spans 16 residues. Written as DNA, the CDR3 is TGTGCCAGCAGTTTAAGGACAGGAAGCTCTGGAAACACCATATATTTT. Translating gives CASSLRTGSSGNTIYF.

The chain carries TRBV29-1 and TRBJ2-1; 8 nucleotides agree with TRBD2. J lost 6 bases, V lost 4 bases, and 17 bases had no gene match. The CDR3 contains 17 residues. Germline-derived CDR1 and CDR2 are SQVTM and ANQGSEA. The CDR3 spells CSVAGVEGREGRNEQFF. The CDR3 DNA sequence: TGCAGCGTTGCGGGGGTCGAGGGACGGGAGGGCCGCAATGAGCAGTTCTTC.

V is TRBV11-3 and J is TRBJ2-1; D unclear. This CDR3 spans 12 amino acids. Trimming stripped 4 bases from V and 11 bases from J, with 12 bases between. Germline V gene data show CDR1 as SGHNT and CDR2 as YENEEA. This CDR3 reads CASSSGRLQQFF. DNA of the CDR3: TGTGCCAGCAGCTCTGGACGGCTACAGCAGTTCTTC.

CDR3 nucleotide sequence: TGCGCCAGCTACTTGGGGGGCCAGGATGAGCAGTTCTTC. This encodes CASYLGGQDEQFF. The chain employs TRBV5-1 and TRBJ2-1, with D perhaps matching TRBD1 or TRBD2 (6 bases each). The V end was cut by 7 bases, the J end by 8 bases, with 16 bases between. In germline, CDR1 is SGHRS, CDR2 YFSETQ. The length of the CDR3 is 13 residues. Together with reference TRBV5-1 and TRBJ2-1, the CDR3 gives the full variable domain: KAGVTQTPRYLIKTRGQQVTLSCSPISGHRSVSWYQQTPGQGLQFLFEYFSETQRNKGNFPGRFSGRQFSNSRSEMNVSTLELGDSALYLCASYLGGQDEQFFGPGTRLTVL.

The chain is built from TRBV20-1 and TRBJ2-7; TRBD2 matches at 10 bases. V lost 3 bases, J lost 1 base, and 6 bases stayed unmatched. CDR1 is DFQATT and CDR2 is SNEGSKA in the germline V gene (reference sequence). The CDR3 spans 15 residues. The CDR3 loop reads CSASALAGQSYEQYF. As DNA, the CDR3 is TGCAGTGCTAGCGCACTAGCGGGGCAGTCCTACGAGCAGTACTTC.

The chain combines TRBV3-1 with TRBJ2-3, with TRBD1 matching 7 bases. V gave up 4 bases and J gave up 4 bases; unmatched junction bases: 14. Germline V CDR1 and CDR2: LGHDT, YNNKEL (reference sequence). This CDR3 is built from 17 residues. The CDR3 sequence: CASSRLDRSAGPDTQYF. Written as DNA, the CDR3 is TGTGCCAGCAGCCGTCTGGACAGGTCCGCAGGGCCAGATACGCAGTATTTT.

V gene TRBV23-1 combines with J gene TRBJ1-2; D unresolved. TRBV23-1 is flagged as an ORF with uncertain function. V was shortened by 0 bases and J by 3 bases, with 11 bases between the two germline ends. CDR3 length: 15 residues. The CDR3: CASSQSPLVDYGYTF. The CDR3 nucleotides read TGCGCCAGCAGTCAATCGCCCCTTGTGGACTATGGCTACACCTTC.

The CDR3 DNA reads as TGTGCCAGCAGCTTGGTTGGAGGGAACACTGAAGCTTTCTTT. Translation: CASSLVGGNTEAFF. J is TRBJ1-1 and V is TRBV5-4; D is uncertain. The CDR3 runs to 14 residues. Germline assignment: CDR1 SGHNT and CDR2 YYREEE (reference sequence). V was shortened by 0 bases and J by 1 base, with 7 bases between the two germline ends.

V usage is TRBV20-1 and J usage is TRBJ2-1; TRBD2 agrees at 14 bases. Trimming at V came to 3 bases and at J to 3 bases, leaving 7 bases not matched to a gene. CDR3 size: 17 residues. CDR1 is DFQATT and CDR2 is SNEGSKA in the germline V gene (reference sequence). CDR3 in DNA: TGCAGTGCTAGGACTAGCGGGGGGGCCGATTTCTACAATGAGCAGTTCTTC. Protein sequence: CSARTSGGADFYNEQFF.

This clonotype was counted once. This chain uses TRBV4-1 with TRBJ1-3; TRBD1 agrees at 9 bases. The CDR3 is 16 amino acids. From germline, CDR1 is MGHRA and CDR2 YSYEKL. The junction had 5 bases not matched to a gene; V was cut back by 5 bases and J by 0 bases. CDR3 sequence reads: CASSKGTGNSGNTIYF. The CDR3 DNA follows: TGCGCCAGCAGCAAGGGGACAGGGAACTCTGGAAACACCATATATTTT.